The present T cell receptor (beta chain) was sequenced within a study of blood T cell repertoires in COVID-19. The assay was immunoSEQ multiplex PCR, and TCRdb's table has in-frame clones only and misses some. The sample has about 190,000 clones, over 75% seen once. V gave up 7 bases and J gave up 5 bases; unmatched junction bases: 12. The CDR3 is 16 amino acids. Germline V gene lookup returns CDR1 SQVTM and CDR2 ANQGSEA. This chain links TRBV29-1 with TRBJ2-1; 12 positions match TRBD2. Sequenced input: peripheral blood. This sequence was found in a woman in her 40s who had recovered from COVID-19. The CDR3 loop reads CSAREFLAGGDNEQFF. CDR3 DNA: TGCAGCGCCCGAGAGTTCCTAGCGGGAGGGGACAATGAGCAGTTCTTC.